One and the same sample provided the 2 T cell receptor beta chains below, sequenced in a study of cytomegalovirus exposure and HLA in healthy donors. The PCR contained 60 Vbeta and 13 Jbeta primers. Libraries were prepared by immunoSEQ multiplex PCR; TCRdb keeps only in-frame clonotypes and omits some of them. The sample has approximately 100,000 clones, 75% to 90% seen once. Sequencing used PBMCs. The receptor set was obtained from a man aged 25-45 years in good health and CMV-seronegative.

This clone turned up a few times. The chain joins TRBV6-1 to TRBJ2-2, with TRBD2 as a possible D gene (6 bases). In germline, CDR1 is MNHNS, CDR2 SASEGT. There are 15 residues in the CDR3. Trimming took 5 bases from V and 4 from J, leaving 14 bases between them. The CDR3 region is CASSRLVGSTGELFF. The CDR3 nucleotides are TGTGCCAGCAGTCGACTAGTAGGAAGCACCGGGGAGCTGTTTTTT.

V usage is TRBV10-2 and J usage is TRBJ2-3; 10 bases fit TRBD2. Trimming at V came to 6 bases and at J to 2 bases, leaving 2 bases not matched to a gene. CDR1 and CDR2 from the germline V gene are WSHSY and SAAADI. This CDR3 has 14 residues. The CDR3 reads CASSLAGVTDTQYF. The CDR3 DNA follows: TGCGCCAGCAGCCTAGCGGGAGTCACAGATACGCAGTATTTT.